The following is a TCR beta chain sequence with its context. Its antigen is not known. PCR was performed using 60 Vbeta and 13 Jbeta primers. Profiling relied on immunoSEQ multiplex PCR, and the TCRdb table lists in-frame clones only, not all of them. Among about 160,000 clones listed, roughly 76% were seen once. Unrecorded immune exposure was likely among donors, who were nominally healthy when sampled. This sample was included in a study of cytomegalovirus exposure and HLA in healthy donors. General study points: By HLA locus, TCR association rates varied in a later analysis, with DRB1 showing the most and HLA-C the fewest. Some V segments, including TRBV6-2 and TRBV6-3, were excluded as indistinguishable. For most subjects, TCR beta sequences were reported to predict HLA-A and HLA-B alleles with accuracy.

This CDR3 is built from 19 residues. CDR1 is SGHRS, CDR2 YFSETQ, per germline. Trimming cost V 0 bases and J 8 bases; bases outside gene matches: 13. This clonotype was sampled from a man aged 55 to 70 in good health and CMV-seronegative. Material: PBMCs. V usage is TRBV5-1 and J usage is TRBJ2-1; TRBD2 matches at 14 bases. The DNA of the CDR3 is TGCGCCAGCAGCTTGGCCGGGGGACTAGCGGGAGCGCGTTTCCATGAGCAGTTCTTC. Translation gives CASSLAGGLAGARFHEQFF.